This TCR beta chain was sequenced during a study of metastatic and nonmetastatic thyroid tumors. There are many counts of this clone. Possible read error: a much larger clone is one base away. Methods used by the authors: CDR3 was compared across clinicopathological groups, and the resulting differences were used to build a distant-metastasis classifier for papillary thyroid cancer. Through MiXCR, TCRdb re-clonotyped the PCR reads. These V and J calls are TCRdb output, not the study's own analysis. The sample holds some 30,000 clones; around 30% are singletons and the top ten take more than 30%. Treatment of any kind had been given to no patient before thyroid surgery. This CDR3 has 15 amino acids. Germline assignment: CDR1 MNHNS and CDR2 SASEGT.

The chain has TRBV6-1 and TRBJ2-2; either TRBD1 or TRBD2 may fit D (5 bases each). Sequencing was performed on blood. The origin of this receptor is a female donor with papillary thyroid cancer or a benign thyroid nodule (not recorded which). Some clones in this sample may be carry-over from other donors' samples. This chain's CDR3 is CASTRMDGAAGEPFF. In DNA form, the CDR3 reads TGTGCCAGCACCAGGATGGATGGGGCGGCCGGGGAGCCGTTTTTT.